One sample yielded the 32 T cell receptor beta chains listed below, sequenced in a study of breast tumors, draining lymph nodes, adjacent tissues. Axillary draining lymph nodes of breast cancer patients supplied the node samples. Via MiXCR, TCRdb re-called the multiplex PCR reads, giving one row per CDR3 protein. The sample carries around 230,000 distinct CDR3 sequences, roughly a third recorded once. Specimen: axillary lymph node tissue. The receptors were sampled from a female donor with breast cancer. Some clones in this sample may be carry-over from other donors' samples.

This chain joins TRBV25-1 and TRBJ1-1, with a tentative D call TRBD1 (6 bases). V was clipped by 5 bases and J by 6 bases, with 13 bases between them. From germline, CDR1 is MGHDK and CDR2 SYGVNS. The CDR3 sequence is 13 residues long. The CDR3 spells CASSPTGRPEAFF. The CDR3 nucleotides read TGTGCCAGCAGTCCCACAGGGAGGCCTGAAGCTTTCTTT.

Comments on this clonotype: No conserved phenylalanine or tryptophan is present at the end of the CDR3, so a read error is the likely explanation. The limits of the CDR3 on the DNA are not certain, so only TCRdb's listed CDR3 is given. The chain has TRBV24-1 and TRBJ2-5; the listed D gene, TRBD2, was not tested against the DNA. CDR1 and CDR2 from the germline V gene are KGHDR and SFDVKD. The CDR3 is 16 amino acids in total, end residues counted. CDR3: CATSDAGRDYGYTFGS.

The rearrangement links TRBV20-1 to TRBJ1-2, with no clear D. The CDR3 has 15 residues. The V and J ends lost 1 base and 7 bases respectively, with 19 bases between them. CDR1 DFQATT and CDR2 SNEGSKA come from the germline V gene (reference sequence). CDR3 in DNA: TGCAGTGCTAGAGCTTTCGACCGGGAACGGGGTGGCTACACCTTC. This codes for CSARAFDRERGGYTF.

The rearrangement links TRBV7-6 to TRBJ1-6; D might be TRBD1 (5 bases). Germline lookup yields CDR1 SGHVS and CDR2 FNYEAQ. This CDR3 contains 15 residues. V shed 1 base and J shed 9 bases, with 13 bases lying between them. The CDR3 region has the DNA TGTGCCAGCAGCTTAGGACGGCAGGGTTTTTCACCCCTCCACTTT. Protein sequence: CASSLGRQGFSPLHF.

Concerning this clonotype itself: Since a much larger clone is just one base distant, this may be a read error. The gene calls are TRBV19 and TRBJ2-3, with D maybe TRBD1 (6 bases). Trimming cost V 10 bases and J 2 bases, with 19 bases left between them. The germline V gene has CDR1 LNHDA and CDR2 SQIVND (reference sequence). The CDR3 extends over 15 amino acids. The CDR3, as DNA: TGTGCCACCGACCCACAGGGAATTGACACAGATACGCAGTATTTT. This encodes CATDPQGIDTDTQYF.

As for this clonotype: A read error is possible here, since a much larger clone lies one base away. The conserved closing phenylalanine or tryptophan is absent in this CDR3, likely reflecting a read error. The rearrangement joins TRBV9 to TRBJ2-5; D is unclear. CDR1 and CDR2 from the germline V gene are SGDLS and YYNGEE. The CDR3 extends over 13 amino acids. V lost 3 bases and J lost 2, with 8 bases in between. This CDR3 is CASSGSIQETQYS. The CDR3 bases are TGTGCCAGCAGCGGTAGTATACAAGAGACCCAGTACTCC.

V gene TRBV5-1 combines with J gene TRBJ2-2, with 7 positions matching TRBD2. Germline V gives CDR1 SGHRS, CDR2 YFSETQ. This CDR3 comprises 17 residues. The V segment lost 2 bases and the J segment 7 bases; nucleotides outside the gene matches: 14. The CDR3 spells CASSFSRDGGYGGELFF. DNA of the CDR3: TGCGCCAGCAGCTTTAGCCGGGACGGGGGGTATGGCGGGGAGCTGTTTTTT.

With respect to this clonotype: Since no conserved phenylalanine or tryptophan closes the CDR3, a read error is the likely cause. Because the CDR3's place on the DNA is in doubt, the DNA is left out and the CDR3 is given as listed by TCRdb. The chain couples TRBV20-1 to TRBJ2-2; TRBD1 is the table's D call and was not checked against the DNA. Germline assignment: CDR1 DFQATT and CDR2 SNEGSKA (reference sequence). The CDR3 adds up to 11 amino acids, both ends counted. The CDR3 sequence: CSARSGRGSTY.

The chain joins TRBV18 to TRBJ2-7; D is perhaps TRBD2 (7 bases). Looked up from germline, CDR1 is KGHSH and CDR2 is LQKENI. V was cut by 2 bases and J by 2 bases, with 16 bases left in between. The CDR3 runs to 16 residues. CDR3 protein: CASSPIQRDNTYEQYF. The CDR3 bases are TGTGCCAGCTCACCAATACAGCGGGACAACACCTACGAGCAGTACTTC.

The CDR3 nucleotides are TGTGCCAGCAGTGTTAGTGGCCCAGATACGCAGTATTTT. This translates into CASSVSGPDTQYF. The chain uses TRBV3-1 and TRBJ2-3; D call uncertain. Germline V gene data show CDR1 as LGHDT and CDR2 as YNNKEL (reference sequence). V lost 6 bases, J lost 4 bases, and 11 bases lay in between. The CDR3 extends over 13 amino acids.

This clonotype was observed at least ten times. The chain recombines TRBV20-1 with TRBJ2-3; possibly TRBD2 for D (6 bases). Looked up from germline, CDR1 is DFQATT and CDR2 is SNEGSKA (reference sequence). V lost 3 bases to trimming and J lost 2 bases, with 15 bases between them. The length of the CDR3 is 15 residues. The CDR3 region is CSASEGTVPTDTQYF. In nucleotides, the CDR3 is TGCAGTGCTAGTGAAGGGACTGTGCCCACAGATACGCAGTATTTT.

There are many counts of this clonotype. This chain connects TRBV7-9 to TRBJ2-3; TRBD2 is a possible D gene (6 bases). This CDR3 has 16 residues. The germline V gene has CDR1 SEHNR and CDR2 FQNEAQ (reference sequence). Trimming removed 4 bases from V and 0 bases from J, with 14 bases in between. The CDR3 loop reads CASSYTPGTSTDTQYF. The CDR3 DNA reads TGTGCCAGCAGCTATACTCCCGGGACTAGCACAGATACGCAGTATTTT.

This clonotype was seen repeatedly, ten times or more. The rearrangement uses TRBV7-2 and TRBJ2-2, with unresolved D. The CDR3 has 18 residues. Trimming shortened V by 1 base and J by 0 bases, and 15 bases separated the two germline ends. In germline, CDR1 is SGHTA, CDR2 FQGNSA. The CDR3: CASSLVGWRQTNTGELFF. In DNA, the CDR3 is TGTGCCAGCAGCTTAGTAGGTTGGAGACAAACGAACACCGGGGAGCTGTTTTTT. Based on the CDR3 plus reference TRBV7-2 and TRBJ2-2, the full variable domain is GAGVSQSPSNKVTEKGKDVELRCDPISGHTALYWYRQSLGQGLEFLIYFQGNSAPDKSGLPSDRFSAERTGGSVSTLTIQRTQQEDSAVYLCASSLVGWRQTNTGELFFGEGSRLTVL.

The V and J genes are TRBV20-1 and TRBJ2-3; the match to TRBD2 covers 9 bases. Germline-derived CDR1 and CDR2 are DFQATT and SNEGSKA (reference sequence). The CDR3 has 14 residues. CDR3 region: CNAGRGGSTDTQYF. The CDR3 DNA is TGCAATGCGGGGCGGGGGGGCTCCACAGATACGCAGTATTTT.

This clonotype has ten or more counts. V and J are TRBV6-6 and TRBJ1-5, with 11 nucleotides matching TRBD1. V lost 5 bases and J lost 7; bases outside the gene matches: 7. Germline V lookup: CDR1 MNHNY, CDR2 SVGAGI (reference sequence). CDR3 length equals 15 residues. The CDR3 nucleotides are TGTGCCAGCAGTATGGACAGGGGGCAGGGGCAGCCCCAGCATTTT. Protein sequence: CASSMDRGQGQPQHF.

This clonotype was recorded many times. The chain links TRBV10-1 to TRBJ2-1; maybe TRBD1 (5 bases). Germline lookup yields CDR1 WNHNN and CDR2 SYGVQD (reference sequence). V lost 0 bases, J lost 10 bases, and 10 bases lay in between. The CDR3 length is 13 residues. CDR3 DNA: TGCGCCAGCAGTGAGTCGCCCGACAGAGAGCAGTTCTTC. Encoded protein: CASSESPDREQFF.

This clonotype was seen many times. The CDR3 sequence is CASSPGQRGGYTF. The CDR3 nucleotides read TGCGCCAGCAGCCCGGGCCAGAGGGGTGGCTACACCTTC. V gene TRBV4-3 combines with J gene TRBJ1-2; D is perhaps TRBD1 (5 bases). This CDR3 contains 13 residues. CDR1 LGHNA and CDR2 YSLEER come from the germline V gene. The V end lost 4 bases, the J end lost 7 bases, and 13 bases lay between the germline ends.

As concerns this clonotype: This clone may be a read error of a much larger clone one base away. This chain joins TRBV6-6 and TRBJ2-3; D possibly corresponds to TRBD2 (5 bases). V lost 5 bases and J 1 base, leaving 13 bases between the germline ends. From germline, CDR1 is MNHNY and CDR2 SVGAGI (reference sequence). This CDR3 region has 15 residues. For the CDR3, the DNA is TGTGCCAGCAGTCATGGCGCGGGCCGCACAGATACGCAGTATTTT. This sequence encodes CASSHGAGRTDTQYF.

This clonotype was seen a handful of times. The chain links TRBV2 to TRBJ1-1; D perhaps matches TRBD1 (6 bases). The CDR3 spans 13 residues. CDR1 and CDR2 (germline): SNHLY, FYNNEI. V dropped 1 base and J dropped 4 bases, with 7 bases sitting between them. This CDR3 is CASSEEDSTEAFF. CDR3 coding DNA: TGTGCCAGCAGTGAAGAGGACAGCACTGAAGCTTTCTTT.

Note on this clonotype: It may be a read error: a sequence one base away is much more abundant. Lacking the conserved final phenylalanine or tryptophan, this CDR3 likely reflects a read error. The V call is TRBV5-6, the J call TRBJ2-7; no definite D call. Looked up from germline, CDR1 is SGHDT and CDR2 is YYEEEE. The CDR3 is made up of 15 amino acids. The V end lost 1 base, the J end lost 3 bases, and 14 bases lay between the germline ends. The CDR3 nucleotides are TGTGCCAGCAGCTTGTCTCCCTTAGGTCGCTACGAGCAGTACTCC. Translated: CASSLSPLGRYEQYS.

This clonotype was seen a single time. The V gene is TRBV9, the J gene TRBJ2-5; 7 nucleotides match TRBD1. Germline V gene sequence: CDR1 SGDLS, CDR2 YYNGEE. J was trimmed by 3 bases and V by 2 bases; bases with no gene match: 4. The CDR3 runs 14 residues. The CDR3 is CASSVPGGEETQYF. The DNA for the CDR3 is TGTGCCAGCAGCGTTCCAGGGGGAGAAGAGACCCAGTACTTC.

This clonotype was recorded many times. The rearrangement joins TRBV7-6 to TRBJ2-7, with TRBD1 matching 9 bases. The CDR3 runs 15 residues. Germline assignment: CDR1 SGHVS and CDR2 FNYEAQ. With 5 bases clipped from V and 0 bases from J, the junction kept 5 bases outside the gene matches. The chain's CDR3 is CASSRGTGSSYEQYF. CDR3 sequence (DNA): TGTGCCAGCAGCCGCGGGACAGGGAGCTCCTACGAGCAGTACTTC.

The chain joins TRBV4-1 to TRBJ2-7, with 7 positions matching TRBD1. After removal of 1 base from V and 0 bases from J, the junction contained 3 bases not matched to a gene. The V gene's germline CDR1 is MGHRA and CDR2 YSYEKL. This CDR3 has 15 residues. Here the CDR3 DNA reads TGCGCCAGCAGCCAAGGGGACAGTCTCTCCTACGAGCAGTACGTC. Encoded protein: CASSQGDSLSYEQYV.

This clonotype was found many times. The gene calls are TRBV10-3 and TRBJ1-5; unclear D gene. Germline lookup yields CDR1 ENHRY and CDR2 SYGVKD. Trimming removed 6 bases from V and 1 base from J, with 4 bases in between. This CDR3 is built from 12 residues. CDR3 in DNA: TGTGCCATCAGCCAGAGCAATCAGCCCCAGCATTTT. As protein: CAISQSNQPQHF.

This clonotype was observed many times. The gene calls are TRBV18 and TRBJ2-1, with D uncertain. The CDR3 consists of 13 residues. The V end was cut by 3 bases, the J end by 5 bases, with 8 bases between. From germline, CDR1 is KGHSH and CDR2 LQKENI. The CDR3 nucleotides read TGTGCCAGCTCACCGCGGCAGGACAATGAGCAGTTCTTC. Translating it yields CASSPRQDNEQFF.

This clonotype occurred many times. CDR3 DNA: TGCAGTGCTAGCCCAGGGGTTGAGCAGTACTTC. Amino acids: CSASPGVEQYF. The rearrangement uses TRBV20-1 and TRBJ2-7; D perhaps matches TRBD1 (6 bases). CDR1 and CDR2 from the germline V gene are DFQATT and SNEGSKA (reference sequence). The CDR3 covers 11 residues. V lost 3 bases to trimming and J lost 7 bases, with 10 bases between them.

This clonotype was picked up one time. At one end the junction does not follow the germline gene, possibly because of a read error. This chain links TRBV4-2 with TRBJ1-1; 7 positions match TRBD1. The germline CDR1 and CDR2 sequences are LGHNA and YNFKEQ. The CDR3 has 15 amino acids. The CDR3 nucleotides are TGTGCCAGCAGCAAAGAAGGGGGCGTAAACACTGAAGCTTTCTTT. This sequence encodes CASSKEGGVNTEAFF.

The chain has TRBV7-9 and TRBJ2-5; D is possibly TRBD1 (5 bases). The germline CDR1 and CDR2 sequences are SEHNR and FQNEAQ (reference sequence). V dropped 1 base and J dropped 5 bases, with 11 bases sitting between them. The CDR3 spans 14 residues. CDR3 residues: CASSLGWTSETQYF. Here the CDR3 DNA reads TGTGCCAGCAGCTTAGGATGGACAAGCGAGACCCAGTACTTC.

The chain uses TRBV24-1 and TRBJ1-5; TRBD1 agrees at 9 bases. CDR1 is KGHDR, CDR2 SFDVKD, per germline. The CDR3 covers 18 residues. The junction had 14 bases not matched to a gene; V was cut back by 9 bases and J by 0 bases. The CDR3 DNA follows: TGTGCCACCGCCACCCCAGGACAGGGGATCCCTAGCAATCAGCCCCAGCATTTT. Translating gives CATATPGQGIPSNQPQHF.

This clonotype was seen at least ten times. The rearrangement uses TRBV20-1 and TRBJ2-2; TRBD2 matches at 10 bases. The germline CDR1 and CDR2 sequences are DFQATT and SNEGSKA (reference sequence). V trimming: 0 bases; J trimming: 2 bases; junction bases outside the gene matches: 9. The CDR3 runs 18 residues. The CDR3 loop is CSARDILSGRGNTGELFF. CDR3 bases: TGCAGTGCTAGAGATATTCTGAGCGGGAGGGGAAACACCGGGGAGCTGTTTTTT.

Many counts were recorded for this clonotype. The chain carries TRBV25-1 and TRBJ2-5, with TRBD2 as a possible D gene (7 bases). Germline V gene lookup returns CDR1 MGHDK and CDR2 SYGVNS. CDR3 length: 15 amino acids. Trimming took 0 bases from V and 3 from J, leaving 11 bases between them. In DNA form, the CDR3 reads TGTGCCAGCAGTGAATACCGGGGGGCTGAAGAGACCCAGTACTTC. Its protein product is CASSEYRGAEETQYF.

In its sample, this clonotype was seen a few times. This rearrangement joins TRBV19 to TRBJ2-4; 7 nucleotides line up with TRBD1. The V and J ends lost 6 bases and 1 base, in that order; junction bases with no gene match: 6. The CDR3 covers 15 residues. CDR1 is LNHDA, CDR2 SQIVND, per germline (reference sequence). CDR3 bases: TGTGCCAGTAGAGACAGGGCTGGGGCCAAAAACATTCAGTACTTC. This sequence encodes CASRDRAGAKNIQYF.